This T cell receptor beta chain was obtained from a study of blood T cell repertoires in COVID-19. Across the whole study: Nucleic acid was either cDNA or gDNA, and it came from T cells, B-cell-depleted T cells, or PBMCs.

The V gene's germline CDR1 is MGHDK and CDR2 SYGVNS. The CDR3 contains 15 residues. V gave up 6 bases and J gave up 6 bases; unmatched junction bases: 12. Methods used by the authors: Amplification with reference gene primers provided the estimates of nucleated cell counts. The data were produced by immunoSEQ multiplex PCR, yet TCRdb's version contains in-frame clones alone and is incomplete. D and trimming come from the DNA, and the V and J calls and clone size come from that table. The table includes about 170,000 clones, 85% to 90% detected once. This clone was detected a few times. The rearrangement joins TRBV25-1 to TRBJ1-1, with 8 nucleotides matching TRBD1. Sequenced material: peripheral blood. The sequence came from a woman aged 80 or over in a cohort sampled during active or convalescent COVID-19. The CDR3 loop is CASSPWTGNTAEAFF. DNA for the CDR3: TGTGCCAGCAGCCCCTGGACAGGGAATACGGCTGAAGCTTTCTTT.